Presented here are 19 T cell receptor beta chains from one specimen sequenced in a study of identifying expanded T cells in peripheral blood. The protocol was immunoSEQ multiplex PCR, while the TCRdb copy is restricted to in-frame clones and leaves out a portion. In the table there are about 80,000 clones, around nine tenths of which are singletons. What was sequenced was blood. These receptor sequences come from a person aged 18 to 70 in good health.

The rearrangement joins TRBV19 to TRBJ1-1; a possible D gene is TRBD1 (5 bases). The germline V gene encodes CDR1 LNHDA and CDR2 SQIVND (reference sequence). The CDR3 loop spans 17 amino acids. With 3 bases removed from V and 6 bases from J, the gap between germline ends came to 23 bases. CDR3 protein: CASSILSGRVGLAEAFF. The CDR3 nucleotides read TGTGCCAGTAGTATTCTTTCAGGCAGGGTAGGGTTGGCTGAAGCTTTCTTT.

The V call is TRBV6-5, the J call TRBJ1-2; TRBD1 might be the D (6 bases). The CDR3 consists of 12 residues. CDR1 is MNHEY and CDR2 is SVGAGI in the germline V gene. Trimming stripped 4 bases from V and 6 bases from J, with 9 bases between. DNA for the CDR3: TGTGCCAGCAGTTCCCGGGGGCATGGCTACACCTTC. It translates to CASSSRGHGYTF.

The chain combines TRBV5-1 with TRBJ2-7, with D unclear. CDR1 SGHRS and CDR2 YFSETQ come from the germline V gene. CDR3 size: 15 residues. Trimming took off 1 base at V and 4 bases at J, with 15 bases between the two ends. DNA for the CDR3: TGCGCCAGCAGCTTGAAGGCTACCCGCGAGTACGAGCAGTACTTC. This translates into CASSLKATREYEQYF.

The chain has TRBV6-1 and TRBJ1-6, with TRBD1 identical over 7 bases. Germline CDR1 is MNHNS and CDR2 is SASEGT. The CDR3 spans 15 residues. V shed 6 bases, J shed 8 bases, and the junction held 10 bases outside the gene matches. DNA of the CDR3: TGTGCCAGCAGATCGACAGGGACAGCCCATTCACCCCTCCACTTT. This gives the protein CASRSTGTAHSPLHF.

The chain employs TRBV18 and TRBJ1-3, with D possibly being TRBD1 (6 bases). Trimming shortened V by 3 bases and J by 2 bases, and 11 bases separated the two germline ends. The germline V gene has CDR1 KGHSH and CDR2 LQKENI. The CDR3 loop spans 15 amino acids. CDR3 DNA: TGTGCCAGCTCACCCGCGGACAGTCCTGGAAACACCATATATTTT. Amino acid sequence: CASSPADSPGNTIYF.

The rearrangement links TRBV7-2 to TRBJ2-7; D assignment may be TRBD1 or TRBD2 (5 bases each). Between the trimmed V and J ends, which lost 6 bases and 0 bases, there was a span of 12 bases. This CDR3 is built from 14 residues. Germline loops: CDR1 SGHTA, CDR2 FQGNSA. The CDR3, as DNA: TGTGCCAGCAGTTGGGACGGTCTCTCCTACGAGCAGTACTTC. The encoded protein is CASSWDGLSYEQYF. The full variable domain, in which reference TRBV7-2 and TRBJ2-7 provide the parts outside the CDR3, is GAGVSQSPSNKVTEKGKDVELRCDPISGHTALYWYRQSLGQGLEFLIYFQGNSAPDKSGLPSDRFSAERTGGSVSTLTIQRTQQEDSAVYLCASSWDGLSYEQYFGPGTRLTVT.

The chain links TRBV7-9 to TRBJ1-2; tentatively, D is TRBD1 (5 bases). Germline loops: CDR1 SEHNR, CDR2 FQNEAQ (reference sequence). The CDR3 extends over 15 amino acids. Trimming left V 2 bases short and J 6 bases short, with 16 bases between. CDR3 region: CASSLKGRGSDGYTF. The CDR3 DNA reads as TGTGCCAGCAGCTTAAAGGGTCGGGGCTCTGATGGCTACACCTTC.

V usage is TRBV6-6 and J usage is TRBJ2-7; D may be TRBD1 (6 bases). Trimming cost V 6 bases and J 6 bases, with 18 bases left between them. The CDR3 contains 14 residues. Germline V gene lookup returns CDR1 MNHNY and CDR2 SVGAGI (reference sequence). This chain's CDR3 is CASSLGQGPSEQYF. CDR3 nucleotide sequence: TGTGCCAGCAGCCTCGGGCAGGGGCCCTCCGAGCAGTACTTC.

CDR3 loop: CASSLRTVRTDTQYF. The CDR3, as DNA: TGCGCCAGCAGCCTACGGACAGTGCGCACAGATACGCAGTATTTT. The rearrangement joins TRBV4-3 to TRBJ2-3; D perhaps matches TRBD1 (6 bases). This CDR3 contains 15 residues. V shed 4 bases and J shed 1 base, with 12 bases lying between them. Looked up from germline, CDR1 is LGHNA and CDR2 is YSLEER.

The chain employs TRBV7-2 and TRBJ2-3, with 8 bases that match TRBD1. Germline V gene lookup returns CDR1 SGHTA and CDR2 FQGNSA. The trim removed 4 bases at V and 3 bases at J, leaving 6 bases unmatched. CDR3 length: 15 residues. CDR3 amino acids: CASSSRTGTTDTQYF. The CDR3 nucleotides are TGTGCCAGCAGCTCGCGGACAGGGACGACAGATACGCAGTATTTT.

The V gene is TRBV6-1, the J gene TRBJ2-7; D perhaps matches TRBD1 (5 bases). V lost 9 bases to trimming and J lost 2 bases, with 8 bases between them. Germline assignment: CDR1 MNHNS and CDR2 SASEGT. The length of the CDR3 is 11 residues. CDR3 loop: CASGQAYEQYF. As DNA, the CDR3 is TGTGCCAGTGGACAAGCCTACGAGCAGTACTTC.

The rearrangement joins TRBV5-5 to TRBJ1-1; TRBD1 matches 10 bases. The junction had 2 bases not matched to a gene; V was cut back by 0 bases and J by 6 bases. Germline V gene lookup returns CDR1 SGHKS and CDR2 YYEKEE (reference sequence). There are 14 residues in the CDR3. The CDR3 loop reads CASSLGQGAAEAFF. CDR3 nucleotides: TGTGCCAGCAGCTTGGGACAGGGGGCAGCTGAAGCTTTCTTT.

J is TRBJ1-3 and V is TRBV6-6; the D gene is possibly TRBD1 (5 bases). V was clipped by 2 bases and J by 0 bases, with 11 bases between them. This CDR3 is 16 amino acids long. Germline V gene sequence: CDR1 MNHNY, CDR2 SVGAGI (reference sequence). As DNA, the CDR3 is TGTGCCAGCAGTTACCGTGGGGACCACTCTGGAAACACCATATATTTT. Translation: CASSYRGDHSGNTIYF.

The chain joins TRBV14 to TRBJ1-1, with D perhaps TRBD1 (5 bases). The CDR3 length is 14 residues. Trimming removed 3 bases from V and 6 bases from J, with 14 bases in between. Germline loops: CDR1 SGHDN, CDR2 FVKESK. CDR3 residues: CASSHLTGVAEAFF. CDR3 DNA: TGTGCCAGCAGCCACCTAACGGGGGTCGCTGAAGCTTTCTTT.

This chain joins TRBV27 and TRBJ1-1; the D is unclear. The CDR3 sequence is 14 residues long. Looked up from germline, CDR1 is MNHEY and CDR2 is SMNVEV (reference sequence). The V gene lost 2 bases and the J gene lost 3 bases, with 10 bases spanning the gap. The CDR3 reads CASSLLGQYTEAFF. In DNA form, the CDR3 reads TGTGCCAGCAGTTTACTAGGCCAGTACACTGAAGCTTTCTTT.

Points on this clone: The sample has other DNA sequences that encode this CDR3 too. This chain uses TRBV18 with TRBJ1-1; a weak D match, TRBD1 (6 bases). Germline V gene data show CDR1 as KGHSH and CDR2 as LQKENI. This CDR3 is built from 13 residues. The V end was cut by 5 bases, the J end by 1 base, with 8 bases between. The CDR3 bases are TGTGCCAGCTCATTGACAGGGAACACTGAAGCTTTCTTT. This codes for CASSLTGNTEAFF. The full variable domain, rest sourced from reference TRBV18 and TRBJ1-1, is NAGVMQNPRHLVRRRGQEARLRCSPMKGHSHVYWYRQLPEEGLKFMVYLQKENIIDESGMPKERFSAEFPKEGPSILRIQQVVRGDSAAYFCASSLTGNTEAFFGQGTRLTVV.

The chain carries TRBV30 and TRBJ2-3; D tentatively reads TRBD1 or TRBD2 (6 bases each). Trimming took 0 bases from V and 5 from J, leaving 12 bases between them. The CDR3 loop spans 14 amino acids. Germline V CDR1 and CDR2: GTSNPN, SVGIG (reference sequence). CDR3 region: CAWSVTGGGDTQYF. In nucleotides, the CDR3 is TGTGCCTGGAGTGTAACAGGAGGGGGAGATACGCAGTATTTT.

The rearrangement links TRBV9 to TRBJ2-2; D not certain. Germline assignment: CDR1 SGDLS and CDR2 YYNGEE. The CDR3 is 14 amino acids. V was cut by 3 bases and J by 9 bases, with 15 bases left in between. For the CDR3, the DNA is TGTGCCAGCAGCGCACCCCCAAGTACCAGGGAGCTGTTTTTT. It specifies CASSAPPSTRELFF.

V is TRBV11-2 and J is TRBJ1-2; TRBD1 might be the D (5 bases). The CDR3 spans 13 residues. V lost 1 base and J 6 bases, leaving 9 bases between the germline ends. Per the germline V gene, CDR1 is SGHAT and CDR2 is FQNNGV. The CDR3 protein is CASSLVGGNGYTF. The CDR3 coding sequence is TGTGCCAGCAGCTTAGTCGGGGGAAATGGCTACACCTTC.